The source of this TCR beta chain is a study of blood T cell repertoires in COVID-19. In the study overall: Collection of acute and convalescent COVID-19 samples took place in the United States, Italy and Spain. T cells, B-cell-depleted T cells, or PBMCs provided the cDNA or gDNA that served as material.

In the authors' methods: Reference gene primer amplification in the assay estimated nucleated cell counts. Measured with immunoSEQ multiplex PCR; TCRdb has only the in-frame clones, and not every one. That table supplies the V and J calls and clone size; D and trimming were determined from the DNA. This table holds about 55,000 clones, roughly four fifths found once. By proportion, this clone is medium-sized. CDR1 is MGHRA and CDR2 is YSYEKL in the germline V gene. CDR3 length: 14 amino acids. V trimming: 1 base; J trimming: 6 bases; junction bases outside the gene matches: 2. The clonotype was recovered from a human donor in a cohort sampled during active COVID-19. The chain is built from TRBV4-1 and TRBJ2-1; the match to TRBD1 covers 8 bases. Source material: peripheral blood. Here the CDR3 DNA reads TGCGCCAGCAGCCAAGTGACAGGGGCCAATGAGCAGTTCTTC. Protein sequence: CASSQVTGANEQFF.